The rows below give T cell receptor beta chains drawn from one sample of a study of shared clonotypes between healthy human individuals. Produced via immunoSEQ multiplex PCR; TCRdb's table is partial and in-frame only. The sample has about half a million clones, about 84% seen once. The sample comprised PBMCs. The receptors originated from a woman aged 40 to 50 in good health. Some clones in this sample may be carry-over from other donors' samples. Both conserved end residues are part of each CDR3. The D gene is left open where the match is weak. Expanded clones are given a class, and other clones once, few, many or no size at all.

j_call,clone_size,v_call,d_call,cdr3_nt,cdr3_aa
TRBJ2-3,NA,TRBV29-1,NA,TGCAGCGCCGATGGGGCCCCAGGGTCAGATACGCAGTATTTT,CSADGAPGSDTQYF
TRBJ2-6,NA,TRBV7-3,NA,TGTGCCAGCAGCTCAGACTGGCCTGGGGCCAACGTCCTGACTTTC,CASSSDWPGANVLTF
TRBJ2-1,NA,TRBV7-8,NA,TGTGCCAGCAGCTTAGTAATCGCCATTTCTAGGGGACCCTACAATGAGCAGTTCTTC,CASSLVIAISRGPYNEQFF
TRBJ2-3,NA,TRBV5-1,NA,TGCGCCAGCAGCTTGTGGGGCGGGAGCACAGATACGCAGTATTTT,CASSLWGGSTDTQYF
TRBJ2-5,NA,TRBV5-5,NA,TGTGCCAGCAGCTTGGCCTTCCAGAAAGAGACCCAGTACTTC,CASSLAFQKETQYF
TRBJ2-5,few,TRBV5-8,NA,TGTGCCAGCAGCTTGGACGCGGGGGCGGTACAAGAGACCCAGTACTTC,CASSLDAGAVQETQYF
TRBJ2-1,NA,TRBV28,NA,TGTGCCAGCAGTTTATCGTCTAGCCCGCGTCACAATGAGCAGTTCTTC,CASSLSSSPRHNEQFF
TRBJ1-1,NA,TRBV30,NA,TGTGCCTGGAGCCCCGAAACCGCTTTCTTT,CAWSPETAFF
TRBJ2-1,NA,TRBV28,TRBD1,TGTGCCAGCAGTGCGGGGACAGGCCCCTACAATGAGCAGTTCTTC,CASSAGTGPYNEQFF
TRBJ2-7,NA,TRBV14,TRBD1,TGTGCCAGCAGCCGACCGAGGACAGGGAGAAATCAGGAGCAGTACTTC,CASSRPRTGRNQEQYF
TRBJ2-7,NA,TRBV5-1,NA,TGCGCCAGCACCGGGGCCTACGAGCAGTACTTC,CASTGAYEQYF
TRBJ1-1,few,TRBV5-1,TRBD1,TGCGCCAGCAGCTTGGCGAGGGGGCGCGTGAACACTGAAGCTTTCTTT,CASSLARGRVNTEAFF
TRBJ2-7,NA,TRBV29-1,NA,TGCAGCGTTCGACAGTGGTCCACGGACTACGAGCAGTACTTC,CSVRQWSTDYEQYF
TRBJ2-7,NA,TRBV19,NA,TGTGCCAGTAGTATAGTCGGGGACCGCTCCTACGAGCAGTACTTC,CASSIVGDRSYEQYF
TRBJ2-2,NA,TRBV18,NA,TGTGCCAGCTCACCCCGTCCGGGGACCGGGGAGCTGTTTTTT,CASSPRPGTGELFF
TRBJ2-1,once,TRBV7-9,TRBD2,TGTGCCAGCAGCCCGCGTCTAGCGGGAGGGGATGAGCAGTTCTTC,CASSPRLAGGDEQFF
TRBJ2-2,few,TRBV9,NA,TGTGCCAGCAGCGTAGGGGTTAGCGAGGCCACCGGGGAGCTGTTTTTT,CASSVGVSEATGELFF
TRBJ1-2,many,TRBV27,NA,TGTGCCAGCAGTTCCCGACACATCCCGGTGAGGACTCATTATGGCTACACCTTC,CASSSRHIPVRTHYGYTF
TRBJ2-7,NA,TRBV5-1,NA,TGCGCCAGCAGCTTGGTTGTGGAATACGAGCAGTACTTC,CASSLVVEYEQYF
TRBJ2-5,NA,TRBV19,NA,TGTGCCAGTAGTACCGGCCGCGGAGAGACCCAGTACTTC,CASSTGRGETQYF
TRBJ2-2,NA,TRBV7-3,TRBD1,TGTGCCAGCAGCTACGGACAGGGCCGGGAGCTGTTTTTT,CASSYGQGRELFF
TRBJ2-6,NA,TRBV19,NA,TGTGCCAGTAGTAAAATATCCGGGGCCAACGTCCTGACTTTC,CASSKISGANVLTF
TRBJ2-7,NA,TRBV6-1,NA,TGTGCCAGCAGTGTGGACAACTACGAGCAGTACTTC,CASSVDNYEQYF
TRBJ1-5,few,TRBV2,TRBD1,TGTGCCAGCAGAGAAAGGACAGGCCCCGGGGGCAATCAGCCCCAGCATTTT,CASRERTGPGGNQPQHF
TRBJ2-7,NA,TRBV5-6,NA,TGTGCCAGCAGCTTGGGGCTAGCCTACTACGAGCAGTACTTC,CASSLGLAYYEQYF
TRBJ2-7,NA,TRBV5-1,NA,TGCGCCAGCAGCTTGATGTCTTCTACGGGAGAGCAGTACTTC,CASSLMSSTGEQYF
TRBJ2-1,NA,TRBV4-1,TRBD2,TGCGCCAGCAGCCAAGAACCCCCGGTCCGGGGGGTCAATGAGCAGTTCTTC,CASSQEPPVRGVNEQFF
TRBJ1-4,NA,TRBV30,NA,TGTGCCTGGGGACAGCTGGGAGAAAAACTGTTTTTT,CAWGQLGEKLFF
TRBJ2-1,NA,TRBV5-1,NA,TGCGCCAGCAGCTTGGCCACTCGGGGGGCGATAAATGAGCAGTTCTTC,CASSLATRGAINEQFF
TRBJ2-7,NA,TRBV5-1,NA,TGCGCCAGCAGCTTGTACCAGGGTGGGAGTAGCGAGCAGTACTTC,CASSLYQGGSSEQYF
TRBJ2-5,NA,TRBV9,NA,TGTGCCAGCAGCGTCTCAGGACAAGAGACCCAGTACTTC,CASSVSGQETQYF
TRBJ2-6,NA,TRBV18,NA,TGTGCCAGCTCACCTGGCGGGTTCCCGGGCGTCCTGACTTTC,CASSPGGFPGVLTF
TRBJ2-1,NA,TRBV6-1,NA,TGTGCCAGCAGGAGGGGGGCGGGATCGGAAAATGAGCAGTTCTTC,CASRRGAGSENEQFF
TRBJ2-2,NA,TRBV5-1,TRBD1,TGCGCCAGCAGCTTGGGTCACACAGGGGTTCGGACCGGGGAGCTGTTTTTT,CASSLGHTGVRTGELFF
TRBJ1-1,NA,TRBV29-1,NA,TGCAGCGTTGAAGGAGATGGTGGCACTGAAGCTTTCTTT,CSVEGDGGTEAFF
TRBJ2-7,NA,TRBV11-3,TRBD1,TGTGCCAGCAGCTTCGGGACAGGGAACTACGAGCAGTACTTC,CASSFGTGNYEQYF
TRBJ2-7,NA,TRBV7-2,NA,TGTGCCAGCAGCTCCGGGAGTAGGGCTTTCGAGCAGTACTTC,CASSSGSRAFEQYF
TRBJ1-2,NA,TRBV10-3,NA,TGTGCCATCAGTGACCGGGCCGCCTATGGCTACACCTTC,CAISDRAAYGYTF
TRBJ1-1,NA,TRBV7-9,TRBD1,TGTGCCAGCAGCAGGGGGCCGACTGGGGGCACTGAAGCTTTCTTT,CASSRGPTGGTEAFF
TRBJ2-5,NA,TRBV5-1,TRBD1,TGCGCCAGCAGCTTGGGAGTGGGACAGGGCCCCCAAGAGACCCAGTACTTC,CASSLGVGQGPQETQYF
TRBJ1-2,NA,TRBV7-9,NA,TGTGCCAGCAGCTCGAGGGTGGCCGGCCCCTCTGGCTACACCTTC,CASSSRVAGPSGYTF
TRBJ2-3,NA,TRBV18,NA,TGTGCCAGCTCACCACCTTACAGGGAGAACACGCAGTATTTT,CASSPPYRENTQYF
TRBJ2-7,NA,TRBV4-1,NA,TGCGCCAGCAGCCGCCCGCTGAGCTCCTACGAGCAGTACTTC,CASSRPLSSYEQYF
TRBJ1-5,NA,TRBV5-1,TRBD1,TGCGCCAGCAGCCCGGGACAGATGAATCAGCCCCAGCATTTT,CASSPGQMNQPQHF
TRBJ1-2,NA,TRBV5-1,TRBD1,TGCGCCAGCAGCTTGGACGCGACAGGGGCGGGCTACACCTTC,CASSLDATGAGYTF
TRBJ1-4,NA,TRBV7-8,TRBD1,TGTGCCAGCAGCTTAGGGTTACAGGGGGGCTTTGAAAAACTGTTTTTT,CASSLGLQGGFEKLFF
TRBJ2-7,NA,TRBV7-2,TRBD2,TGTGCCAGCAGCTTAGTGGCTAGCGGGAGAAACGAGCAGTACTTC,CASSLVASGRNEQYF
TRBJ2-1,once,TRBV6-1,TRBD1,TGTGCCAGCAAGGTCCAGCGGACAGGGTACAATGAGCAGTTCTTC,CASKVQRTGYNEQFF
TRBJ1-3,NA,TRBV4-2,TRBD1,TGTGCCAGCAGTTTGGCAGGGGGCTACTCTGGAAACACCATATATTTT,CASSLAGGYSGNTIYF
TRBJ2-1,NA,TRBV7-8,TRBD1,TGTGCCAGCAGCTTAGGACAGGGGACAGATGAGCAGTTCTTC,CASSLGQGTDEQFF
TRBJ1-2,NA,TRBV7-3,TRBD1,TGTGCCAGCAGCTTACCCAGGGGGCCCTATGGCTACACCTTC,CASSLPRGPYGYTF
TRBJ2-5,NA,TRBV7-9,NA,TGTGCCAGCAGCTTACAGAGTCAAGAGACCCAGTACTTC,CASSLQSQETQYF
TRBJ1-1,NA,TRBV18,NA,TGTGCCAGCTCACCACCGATCGGGGTCACTGAAGCTTTCTTT,CASSPPIGVTEAFF
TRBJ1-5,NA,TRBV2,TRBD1,TGTGCCAGCAGTTTGGACAGGGGACGCAATCAGCCCCAGCATTTT,CASSLDRGRNQPQHF
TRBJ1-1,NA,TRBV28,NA,TGTGCCAGCAGCCCCGGACAGCAGAATAAAGCTTTCTTT,CASSPGQQNKAFF
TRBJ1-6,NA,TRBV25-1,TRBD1,TGTGCCAGCCAAACAGGGGCTTTCAATTCACCCCTCCACTTT,CASQTGAFNSPLHF
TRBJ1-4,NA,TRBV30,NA,TGTGCCTGGAGGCTGAGCATTGCAACTAATGAAAAACTGTTTTTT,CAWRLSIATNEKLFF
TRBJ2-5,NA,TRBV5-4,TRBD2,TGTGCCAGCAGCCATTCTTCTAGCGGCCAAGAGACCCAGTACTTC,CASSHSSSGQETQYF
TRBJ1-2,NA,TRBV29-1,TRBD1,TGCAGTGGACAGGGATACTATGGCTACACCTTC,CSGQGYYGYTF
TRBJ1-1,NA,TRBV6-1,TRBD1,TGTGCCAGCAGGGTCGTACAGGGGGCCGGGACTGAAGCTTTCTTT,CASRVVQGAGTEAFF